This TCR beta chain is from a study of blood T cell repertoires in COVID-19. On the study more broadly: Some COVID-19 samples were acute and others convalescent; all came from the United States, Italy and Spain. From T cells, B-cell-depleted T cells, or PBMCs came the material, which was cDNA or gDNA.

Clones were sequenced by immunoSEQ multiplex PCR, and TCRdb holds only the in-frame ones, with some missing. Among roughly 250,000 clones listed, around 90% were seen once. This CDR3 region has 18 residues. Trimming left V 2 bases short and J 4 bases short, with 21 bases between. From germline, CDR1 is KGHDR and CDR2 SFDVKD. What was sequenced was peripheral blood. The chain is built from TRBV24-1 and TRBJ2-3, with TRBD1 as a possible D gene (7 bases). This TCR was recovered from a woman in her twenties or thirties with acute or convalescent COVID-19. The CDR3 here is CATSDWGDRRVGADTQYF. The CDR3 nucleotides read TGTGCCACCAGTGATTGGGGGGACAGAAGGGTAGGGGCAGATACGCAGTATTTT.